This T cell receptor beta chain is from a study of identical twins. Per germline, CDR1 KGHSH and CDR2 LQKENI. The CDR3 length is 14 residues. J lost 1 base, V lost 2 bases, and 1 base had no gene match. A few counts support this clonotype. Its antigen is not known. Each cDNA held unique molecular identifiers, and template switching gave it a universal primer site. TCRdb re-called the 5' RACE reads through MiXCR, storing one row per CDR3 protein. The repertoire includes approximately 300,000 distinct CDR3 sequences, nearly 9.5% of them detected once, and roughly 6.4% sits in the top ten. Regarding the study as a whole: Out-of-frame alpha sequences shared between twins exhibited an excess of low generation probability.

In addition, the sample was reused for a study of yellow fever vaccine responses in identical twins.

Sequences were obtained from CD8+ T cells sorted from blood. The TCR was taken from a woman younger than 35 in good health. The V gene is TRBV18, the J gene TRBJ1-1, with 7 nucleotides matching TRBD1. In DNA, the CDR3 is TGTGCCAGCTCACCATGGACAGGGAACACTGAAGCTTTCTTT. It is translated as CASSPWTGNTEAFF.